This TCR beta chain was obtained from a study of shared clonotypes between healthy human individuals. In regard to this clone: The antigen is undetermined.

General study findings and limits: Clonotype sharing across a few donors was observed for 5% to 6.5% of naive CD4 clonotypes.

The CDR3 totals 13 residues. CDR1 is LGHNA and CDR2 is YSLEER in the germline V gene. V lost 0 bases and J 6 bases, leaving 8 bases between the germline ends. Splitting the CD4+ cells yielded a CD45RA+ naive subset and a CD45RA-negative memory subset. Per sorted-subset replicate PCR, input was about 180 ng DNA, representing around 29,000 T cell genomes. Profiling relied on immunoSEQ multiplex PCR, and the TCRdb table lists in-frame clones only, not all of them. In the table there are about 2.4 million clones, approximately 92% of which are singletons. The chain combines TRBV4-3 with TRBJ1-2; D ambiguous. The sequence was collected from a man younger than 35 in good health. Sequenced sample: naive CD4+ T cells sorted from blood. Sample subset: CD45RA+ positively selected. The CDR3, as DNA: TGCGCCAGCAGCCAAGAACCCAGTCATGGCTACACCTTC. Amino acid sequence: CASSQEPSHGYTF.